One and the same sample provided the 18 T cell receptor beta chains below, sequenced in a study of OX40 agonist ivuxolimab in advanced cancers. TCRdb keeps only in-frame clones here, not all; method: immunoSEQ multiplex PCR. This sample carries 73,000 or so clones, 65% to 90% of them seen once, and the ten largest clones take around 0.75%. Source: CD4+ or CD8+ T cells sorted from blood, taken in a trial of the OX40 agonist ivuxolimab. The receptors here all came from an adult with an advanced solid tumor such as melanoma, head and neck, liver or kidney cancer.

The V call is TRBV6-5, the J call TRBJ2-7; D is possibly TRBD2 (6 bases). The CDR3 has 13 amino acids. V lost 4 bases, J lost 2 bases, and 9 bases lay in between. CDR1 and CDR2 from the germline V gene are MNHEY and SVGAGI. The CDR3 sequence: CASSSRTTYEQYF. CDR3 DNA: TGTGCCAGCAGTTCCAGGACTACCTACGAGCAGTACTTC.

V is TRBV18 and J is TRBJ2-1; TRBD2 aligns across 9 bases. This CDR3 is built from 16 residues. The junction had 10 bases not matched to a gene; V was cut back by 2 bases and J by 8 bases. Germline V gives CDR1 KGHSH, CDR2 LQKENI. This chain's CDR3 is CASSPRAGGLSDEQFF. CDR3 DNA sequence: TGTGCCAGCTCACCAAGGGCGGGGGGGCTAAGCGATGAGCAGTTCTTC.

J is TRBJ2-3 and V is TRBV11-2; TRBD2 aligns across 8 bases. The J segment lost 2 bases and the V segment lost 11 bases, leaving 6 bases of the junction unmatched. CDR1 is SGHAT and CDR2 is FQNNGV in the germline V gene. The CDR3 runs to 13 residues. The CDR3 is CAGAGGNTDTQYF. Written as DNA, the CDR3 is TGTGCCGGGGCGGGGGGAAACACAGATACGCAGTATTTT.

The V call is TRBV9, the J call TRBJ2-2; 7 bases align to TRBD2. The V and J ends lost 0 bases and 6 bases, in that order; junction bases with no gene match: 5. The CDR3 is 15 residues long. The germline V gene encodes CDR1 SGDLS and CDR2 YYNGEE. CDR3 amino acids: CASSVEGSGSGELFF. The CDR3 DNA is TGTGCCAGCAGCGTAGAAGGTAGCGGGTCCGGGGAGCTGTTTTTT.

The chain joins TRBV11-2 to TRBJ2-1; maybe TRBD1 (5 bases). Trimming took 6 bases from V and 10 from J, leaving 19 bases between them. CDR3 length: 14 residues. Germline-derived CDR1 and CDR2 are SGHAT and FQNNGV. The CDR3 here is CASRQTGALGEQFF. In nucleotides, the CDR3 is TGTGCCAGCAGGCAAACAGGCGCTCTGGGGGAGCAGTTCTTC.

The chain joins TRBV18 to TRBJ2-1; D is undetermined. Germline assignment: CDR1 KGHSH and CDR2 LQKENI. The CDR3 has 16 residues. V gave up 0 bases and J gave up 4 bases, with 13 bases separating them. CDR3 protein: CASSPPGDGPYNEQFF. DNA for the CDR3: TGTGCCAGCTCACCACCTGGGGATGGGCCTTACAATGAGCAGTTCTTC.

This chain joins TRBV28 and TRBJ1-2; unclear D gene. This CDR3 contains 12 residues. Trimming left V 2 bases short and J 3 bases short, with 4 bases between. The germline gives CDR1 MDHEN, CDR2 SYDVKM. CDR3 residues: CASSLGYYGYTF. CDR3 DNA sequence: TGTGCCAGCAGTTTAGGGTACTATGGCTACACCTTC.

The chain links TRBV25-1 to TRBJ2-5; D gene ambiguous. V lost 6 bases to trimming and J lost 0 bases, with 14 bases between them. The germline V gene has CDR1 MGHDK and CDR2 SYGVNS. This CDR3 region has 15 residues. The CDR3 nucleotides read TGTGCCAGCAGCTCGTCTCAGACGTACCAAGAGACCCAGTACTTC. This gives the protein CASSSSQTYQETQYF.

The chain joins TRBV7-9 to TRBJ2-3, with 8 bases identical to TRBD2. The CDR3 contains 16 residues. After removal of 3 bases from V and 2 bases from J, the junction contained 7 bases not matched to a gene. From germline, CDR1 is SEHNR and CDR2 FQNEAQ (reference sequence). CDR3 protein: CASSFLAGGITDTQYF. CDR3 DNA sequence: TGTGCCAGCAGCTTTTTGGCGGGAGGTATCACAGATACGCAGTATTTT.

CDR3: CASSGGGGPYEQYF. In DNA form, the CDR3 reads TGTGCCAGCAGTGGCGGCGGGGGCCCTTACGAGCAGTACTTC. The chain joins TRBV2 to TRBJ2-7; D perhaps matches TRBD2 (7 bases). Deletions cut 4 bases from V and 4 bases from J, with 14 bases between. This CDR3 is built from 14 residues. Germline CDR1 and CDR2: SNHLY and FYNNEI.

The chain combines TRBV6-6 with TRBJ2-1; perhaps TRBD2 as D (6 bases). The CDR3 covers 11 residues. Germline CDR1 MNHNY, CDR2 SVGAGI (reference sequence). Trimming shortened V by 4 bases and J by 16 bases, and 14 bases separated the two germline ends. The CDR3 sequence: CASSLGREVFF. CDR3 in DNA: TGTGCCAGCAGTTTAGGTAGGGAGGTATTCTTC.

The chain uses TRBV7-3 and TRBJ1-1; D is ambiguous. With 5 bases removed from V and 0 bases from J, the gap between germline ends came to 10 bases. The CDR3 spans 14 residues. The germline V gene encodes CDR1 SGHTA and CDR2 FQGTGA. CDR3 residues: CASSREGLNTEAFF. The DNA for the CDR3 is TGTGCCAGCAGCCGGGAGGGTTTGAACACTGAAGCTTTCTTT.

The chain recombines TRBV6-5 with TRBJ1-1, with 9 bases that match TRBD1. V was clipped by 6 bases and J by 2 bases; unmatched bases: 1. The CDR3 length is 13 residues. Germline V lookup: CDR1 MNHEY, CDR2 SVGAGI. CDR3 in amino acids: CASRDRGNTEAFF. The CDR3 DNA reads as TGTGCCAGCAGGGACAGGGGAAACACTGAAGCTTTCTTT.

This chain's CDR3 is CAWSRTSGRALINEQFF. In DNA form, the CDR3 reads TGTGCCTGGAGTAGGACTAGCGGGAGGGCCTTAATTAACGAGCAGTTCTTC. The V gene is TRBV30, the J gene TRBJ2-1; TRBD2 matches 15 bases. The germline CDR1 and CDR2 sequences are GTSNPN and SVGIG (reference sequence). The ends lost 2 bases at V and 10 bases at J; junction bases unmatched: 12. This CDR3 region has 17 residues.

The chain has TRBV18 and TRBJ2-5, with 7 bases fitting TRBD1. The CDR3 is 14 residues long. The ends lost 6 bases at V and 1 base at J; junction bases unmatched: 5. Germline CDR1 is KGHSH and CDR2 is LQKENI. The CDR3, as DNA: TGTGCCAGCTCCCCGCGGACAGGCCAAGAGACCCAGTACTTC. It yields the protein CASSPRTGQETQYF.

The V call is TRBV6-5, the J call TRBJ2-1; D not certain. The CDR3 contains 12 residues. Germline V lookup: CDR1 MNHEY, CDR2 SVGAGI. V gave up 5 bases and J gave up 4 bases, with 6 bases separating them. In nucleotides, the CDR3 is TGTGCCAGCAGTCCCAGGTACAATGAGCAGTTCTTC. It codes for CASSPRYNEQFF.

V usage is TRBV11-3 and J usage is TRBJ2-1; 7 bases are a match to TRBD1. This CDR3 contains 14 residues. V was clipped by 5 bases and J by 4 bases; unmatched bases: 5. Germline V lookup: CDR1 SGHNT, CDR2 YENEEA. CDR3 residues: CASSTNRGYNEQFF. CDR3 bases: TGTGCCAGCAGCACGAACAGGGGATACAATGAGCAGTTCTTC.

V and J are TRBV5-1 and TRBJ2-5; D remains ambiguous. Germline values: CDR1 SGHRS, CDR2 YFSETQ. The length of the CDR3 is 14 residues. V lost 3 bases and J 1 base, leaving 10 bases between the germline ends. For the CDR3, the DNA is TGCGCCAGCAGCTCCGGACCTAGCCAAGAGACCCAGTACTTC. Protein sequence: CASSSGPSQETQYF.